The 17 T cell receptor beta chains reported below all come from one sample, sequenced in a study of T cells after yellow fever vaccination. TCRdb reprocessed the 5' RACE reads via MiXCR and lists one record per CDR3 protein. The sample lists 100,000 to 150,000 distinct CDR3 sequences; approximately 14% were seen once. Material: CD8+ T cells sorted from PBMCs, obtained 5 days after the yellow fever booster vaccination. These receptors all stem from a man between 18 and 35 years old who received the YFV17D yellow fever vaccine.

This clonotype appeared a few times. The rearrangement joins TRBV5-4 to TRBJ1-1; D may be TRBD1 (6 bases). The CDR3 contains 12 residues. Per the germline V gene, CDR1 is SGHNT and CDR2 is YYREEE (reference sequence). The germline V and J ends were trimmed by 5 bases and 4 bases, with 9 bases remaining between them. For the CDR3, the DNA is TGTGCCAGCAGTACAGGGACCACTGAAGCTTTCTTT. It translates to CASSTGTTEAFF.

CDR3 DNA: TGCAGTGCCCGAGCCCTAAGGACAGGTGGGGATACGCAGTATTTT. Protein: CSARALRTGGDTQYF. This sequence joins TRBV20-1 and TRBJ2-3; 7 bases fit TRBD1. CDR1 DFQATT and CDR2 SNEGSKA come from the germline V gene (reference sequence). This CDR3 has 15 amino acids. The junction had 15 bases not matched to a gene; V was cut back by 6 bases and J by 6 bases.

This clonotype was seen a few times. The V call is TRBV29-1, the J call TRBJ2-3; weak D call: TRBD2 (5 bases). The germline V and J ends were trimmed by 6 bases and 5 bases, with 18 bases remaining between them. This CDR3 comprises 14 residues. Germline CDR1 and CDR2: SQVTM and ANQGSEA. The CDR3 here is CSVERTGIEDTQYF. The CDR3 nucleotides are TGCAGCGTAGAACGGACTGGTATCGAAGATACGCAGTATTTT.

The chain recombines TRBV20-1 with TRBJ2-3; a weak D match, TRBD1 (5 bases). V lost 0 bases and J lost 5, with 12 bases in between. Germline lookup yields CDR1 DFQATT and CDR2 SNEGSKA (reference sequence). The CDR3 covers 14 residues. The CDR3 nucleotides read TGCAGTGCTAGAGATACCAGGGTGGGAGATACGCAGTATTTT. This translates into CSARDTRVGDTQYF.

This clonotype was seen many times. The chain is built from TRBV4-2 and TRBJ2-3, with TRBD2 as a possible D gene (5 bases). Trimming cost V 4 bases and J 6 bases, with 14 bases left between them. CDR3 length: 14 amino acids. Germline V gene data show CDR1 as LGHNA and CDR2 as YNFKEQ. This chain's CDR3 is CASSPRPGFDTQYF. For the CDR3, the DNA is TGTGCCAGCAGCCCCCGGCCGGGGTTCGATACGCAGTATTTT.

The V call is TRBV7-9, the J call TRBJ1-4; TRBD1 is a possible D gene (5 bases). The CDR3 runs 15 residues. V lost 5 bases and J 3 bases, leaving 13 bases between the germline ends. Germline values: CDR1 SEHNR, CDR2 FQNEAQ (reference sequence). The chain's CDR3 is CASSRTGASNEKLFF. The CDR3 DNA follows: TGTGCCAGCAGCCGAACCGGGGCCTCTAATGAAAAACTGTTTTTT.

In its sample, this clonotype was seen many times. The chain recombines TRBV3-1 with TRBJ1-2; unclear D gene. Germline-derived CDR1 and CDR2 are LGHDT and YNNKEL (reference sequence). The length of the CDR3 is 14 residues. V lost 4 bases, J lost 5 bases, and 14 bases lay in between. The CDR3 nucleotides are TGTGCCAGCAGCCCAACCGGCCCGTCGTATGGCTACACCTTC. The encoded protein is CASSPTGPSYGYTF.

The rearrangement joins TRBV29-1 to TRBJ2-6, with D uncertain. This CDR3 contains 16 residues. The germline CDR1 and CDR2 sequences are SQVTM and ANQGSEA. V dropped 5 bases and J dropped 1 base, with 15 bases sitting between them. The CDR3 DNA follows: TGCAGCGTTTCAGCCTCACAAGTATCTGGGGCCAACGTCCTGACTTTC. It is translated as CSVSASQVSGANVLTF.

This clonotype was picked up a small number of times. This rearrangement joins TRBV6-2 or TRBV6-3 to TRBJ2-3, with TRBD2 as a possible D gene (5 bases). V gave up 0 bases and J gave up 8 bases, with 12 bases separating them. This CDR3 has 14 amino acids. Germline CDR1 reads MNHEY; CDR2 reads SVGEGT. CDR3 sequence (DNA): TGTGCCAGCAGTTACTCCGGGGATCTTCCTACGCAGTATTTT. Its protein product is CASSYSGDLPTQYF.

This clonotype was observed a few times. The chain's CDR3 is CASLPEAGTSTDTQYF. CDR3 in DNA: TGTGCCAGCCTCCCCGAGGCAGGCACTAGCACAGATACGCAGTATTTT. This sequence joins TRBV2 and TRBJ2-3; D ambiguous. With 8 bases removed from V and 0 bases from J, the gap between germline ends came to 18 bases. The V gene's germline CDR1 is SNHLY and CDR2 FYNNEI. The CDR3 extends over 16 amino acids.

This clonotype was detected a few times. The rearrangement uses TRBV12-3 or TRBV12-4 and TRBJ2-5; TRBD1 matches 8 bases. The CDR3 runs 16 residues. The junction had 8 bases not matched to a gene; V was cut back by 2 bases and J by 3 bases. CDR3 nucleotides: TGTGCCAGCAGTTTAAGCGCCAGGGGGCTCGAAGAGACCCAGTACTTC. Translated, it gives CASSLSARGLEETQYF.

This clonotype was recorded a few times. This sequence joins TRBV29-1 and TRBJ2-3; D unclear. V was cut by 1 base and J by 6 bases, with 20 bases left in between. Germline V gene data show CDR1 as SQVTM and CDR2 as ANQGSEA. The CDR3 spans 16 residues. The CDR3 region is CSVEGATIRVLDTQYF. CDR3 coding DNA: TGCAGCGTTGAAGGGGCGACGATACGAGTATTGGATACGCAGTATTTT.

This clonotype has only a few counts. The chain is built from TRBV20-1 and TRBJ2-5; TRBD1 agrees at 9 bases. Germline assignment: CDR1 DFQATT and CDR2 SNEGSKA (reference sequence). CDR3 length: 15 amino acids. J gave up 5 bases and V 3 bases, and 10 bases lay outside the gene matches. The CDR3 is CSARETGGGVETQYF. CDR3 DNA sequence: TGCAGTGCTAGGGAAACAGGGGGCGGCGTCGAGACCCAGTACTTC.

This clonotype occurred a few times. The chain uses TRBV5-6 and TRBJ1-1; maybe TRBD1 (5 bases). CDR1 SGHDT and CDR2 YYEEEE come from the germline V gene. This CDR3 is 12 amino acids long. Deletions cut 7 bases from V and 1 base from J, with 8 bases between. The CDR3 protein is CASRGENTEAFF. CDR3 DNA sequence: TGTGCCAGCCGAGGGGAGAACACTGAAGCTTTCTTT.

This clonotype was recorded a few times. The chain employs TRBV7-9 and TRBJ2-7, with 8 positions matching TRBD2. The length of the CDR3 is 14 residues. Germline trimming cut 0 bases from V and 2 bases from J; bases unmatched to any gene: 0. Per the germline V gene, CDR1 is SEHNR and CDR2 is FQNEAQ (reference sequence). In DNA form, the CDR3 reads TGTGCCAGCAGCTTAGCGGGACTAGCCTACGAGCAGTACTTC. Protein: CASSLAGLAYEQYF.

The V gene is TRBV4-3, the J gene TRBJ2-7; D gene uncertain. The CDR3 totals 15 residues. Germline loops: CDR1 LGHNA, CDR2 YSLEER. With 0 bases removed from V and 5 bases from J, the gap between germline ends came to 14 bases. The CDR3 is CASSQDRHEINEQYF. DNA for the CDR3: TGCGCCAGCAGCCAAGACAGGCACGAGATTAACGAGCAGTACTTC.

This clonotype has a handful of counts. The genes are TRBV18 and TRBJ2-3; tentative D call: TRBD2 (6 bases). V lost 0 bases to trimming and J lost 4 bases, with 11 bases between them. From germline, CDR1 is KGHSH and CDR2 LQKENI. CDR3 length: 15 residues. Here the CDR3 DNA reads TGTGCCAGCTCACCACCGGCCTGGGGGGCAGATACGCAGTATTTT. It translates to CASSPPAWGADTQYF.